These 13 T cell receptor beta chains came from one sample sequenced in a study of human T cells and chemical hapten exposure. Indicated time point: patch test 1, 2 weeks after DPC sensitization. Treatment noted: therapeutic diphenylcyclopropenone sensitization with weekly scalp DPC. MiXCR was run by TCRdb on the RACE reads, yielding one entry per CDR3 protein. The table includes approximately 82,000 distinct CDR3 sequences, over 9.5% detected once. This specimen was whole blood, taken in connection with sensitization to the hapten diphenylcyclopropenone (DPC). Every receptor here comes from a woman between 55 and 75 years old with alopecia areata. Some clones in this sample may be carry-over from other donors' samples.

This clonotype was seen repeatedly, ten times or more. The rearrangement uses TRBV2 and TRBJ2-1; 10 bases fit TRBD2. Per germline, CDR1 SNHLY and CDR2 FYNNEI. This CDR3 region has 17 residues. V shed 5 bases and J 0 bases; nucleotides not matched to a gene: 7. The CDR3 here is CASSWGLARSSYNEQFF. The DNA for the CDR3 is TGTGCCAGCAGTTGGGGACTAGCGAGGAGCTCCTACAATGAGCAGTTCTTC.

V is TRBV30 and J is TRBJ1-2; the match to TRBD1 covers 7 bases. The CDR3 is 14 amino acids. With 3 bases clipped from V and 8 bases from J, the junction kept 12 bases outside the gene matches. In germline, CDR1 is GTSNPN, CDR2 SVGIG (reference sequence). The CDR3 region has the DNA TGTGCCTGGAGCAAGGCCGGGACAGTTAGAGGCTACACCTTC. This sequence encodes CAWSKAGTVRGYTF. The complete variable domain, with remaining parts taken from reference TRBV30 and TRBJ1-2, reads SQTIHQWPATLVQPVGSPLSLECTVEGTSNPNLYWYRQAAGRGLQLLFYSVGIGQISSEVPQNLSASRPQDRQFILSSKKLLLSDSGFYLCAWSKAGTVRGYTFGSGTRLTVV.

This clonotype was detected a few times. This chain joins TRBV19 and TRBJ2-3; 10 bases match TRBD1. Per the germline V gene, CDR1 is LNHDA and CDR2 is SQIVND (reference sequence). Unmatched junction bases numbered 9, after V lost 5 bases and J lost 7 bases. This CDR3 is 15 amino acids long. CDR3 in DNA: TGTGCCAGTAGTCAAGACAGGGGGCGGGGGAATACGCAGTATTTT. The encoded protein is CASSQDRGRGNTQYF.

The chain links TRBV6-1 to TRBJ1-2, with unresolved D. The CDR3 sequence is 15 residues long. Germline CDR1 MNHNS, CDR2 SASEGT. V was cut by 6 bases and J by 6 bases, with 20 bases left in between. In nucleotides, the CDR3 is TGTGCCAGCAGCCGGGAATGGACCGGGCGGAATGGCTACACCTTC. Its protein product is CASSREWTGRNGYTF.

This clonotype was counted a few times. The rearrangement links TRBV4-1 to TRBJ1-1; D uncertain. Trimming took off 1 base at V and 1 base at J, with 10 bases between the two ends. Per germline, CDR1 MGHRA and CDR2 YSYEKL. This CDR3 is built from 15 residues. Here the CDR3 reads CASSQVPVPNTEAFF. The CDR3 nucleotides read TGCGCCAGCAGCCAAGTTCCGGTCCCGAACACTGAAGCTTTCTTT.

The chain recombines TRBV7-9 with TRBJ1-5; maybe TRBD1 (5 bases). CDR1 and CDR2 from the germline V gene are SEHNR and FQNEAQ (reference sequence). This CDR3 spans 14 amino acids. Trimming shortened V by 8 bases and J by 4 bases, and 15 bases separated the two germline ends. This CDR3 reads CASPRQGGNQPQHF. The CDR3, as DNA: TGTGCCAGCCCCCGGCAGGGTGGAAATCAGCCCCAGCATTTT.

In this sample, this clonotype turned up many times. V and J are TRBV7-8 and TRBJ2-7; 7 nucleotides align to TRBD2. The germline gives CDR1 SGHVS, CDR2 FQNEAQ. Trimming cost V 4 bases and J 1 base; bases outside gene matches: 7. This CDR3 spans 15 amino acids. The chain's CDR3 is CASSSWRGYSYEQYF. The CDR3 DNA is TGTGCCAGCAGCTCCTGGCGGGGGTATTCCTACGAGCAGTACTTC. Complete variable domain (other parts from reference TRBV7-8 and TRBJ2-7): GAGVSQSPRYKVAKRGQDVALRCDPISGHVSLFWYQQALGQGPEFLTYFQNEAQLDKSGLPSDRFFAERPEGSVSTLKIQRTQQEDSAVYLCASSSWRGYSYEQYFGPGTRLTVT.

V gene TRBV7-2 combines with J gene TRBJ2-2; 8 bases are shared with TRBD2. This CDR3 spans 13 amino acids. Trimming cost V 7 bases and J 4 bases; bases outside gene matches: 2. Germline CDR1 SGHTA, CDR2 FQGNSA. The CDR3 loop reads CASTGGPTGELFF. CDR3 in DNA: TGTGCCAGCACGGGGGGGCCCACCGGGGAGCTGTTTTTT.

This clonotype showed up many times. This chain joins TRBV5-1 and TRBJ2-5; a possible D gene is TRBD2 (5 bases). CDR3 size: 17 residues. Germline V gene data show CDR1 as SGHRS and CDR2 as YFSETQ. V shed 0 bases and J shed 7 bases, with 22 bases lying between them. The CDR3 DNA reads as TGCGCCAGCAGCTTGGATGTTAGGACTTCTCGATTTTCGACCCAGTACTTC. Its translation is CASSLDVRTSRFSTQYF.

This clonotype was seen a handful of times. V gene TRBV5-1 combines with J gene TRBJ2-7; 7 bases are a match to TRBD1. J lost 1 base, V lost 3 bases, and 13 bases had no gene match. Germline loops: CDR1 SGHRS, CDR2 YFSETQ. The CDR3 runs to 17 residues. The CDR3 bases are TGCGCCAGCAGCTGGGGAGAGGGGACAGAAGGATCCTACGAGCAGTACTTC. Protein product: CASSWGEGTEGSYEQYF.

V is TRBV27 and J is TRBJ2-2; 8 nucleotides align to TRBD2. The CDR3 totals 15 residues. The germline gives CDR1 MNHEY, CDR2 SMNVEV (reference sequence). V dropped 4 bases and J dropped 5; count of bases not matched to a gene: 6. This CDR3 reads CASSSPAGVTGELFF. For the CDR3, the DNA is TGTGCCAGCAGTTCGCCAGCGGGGGTAACCGGGGAGCTGTTTTTT.

The table lists this clonotype with a few counts. J is TRBJ1-6 and V is TRBV18; TRBD1 is a possible D gene (5 bases). Germline V lookup: CDR1 KGHSH, CDR2 LQKENI. The CDR3 has 17 residues. Trimming cost V 2 bases and J 0 bases, with 11 bases left between them. DNA of the CDR3: TGTGCCAGCTCACCATCAGGGCCCCTCTCCTATAATTCACCCCTCCACTTT. Its protein is CASSPSGPLSYNSPLHF.

This clonotype was counted ten times or more. This sequence joins TRBV12-3 or TRBV12-4 and TRBJ1-1, with a possible D match to TRBD1 (5 bases). The CDR3 is 13 amino acids. V lost 5 bases, J lost 7 bases, and 14 bases lay in between. CDR3 sequence (DNA): TGTGCCAGCAGTATCGGCCAGGGATTTGAAGCTTTCTTT. Encoded protein: CASSIGQGFEAFF.